Following are 24 T cell receptor beta chains from one sample sequenced in a study of blood T cell repertoires in COVID-19. Sequenced by immunoSEQ multiplex PCR; TCRdb stores in-frame clones only, minus some. The sample holds some 100,000 clones, 80% seen once. Source material: peripheral blood. The receptors were gathered from a human donor in a cohort sampled during active or convalescent COVID-19.

The rearrangement joins TRBV20-1 to TRBJ2-7; 10 nucleotides match TRBD2. The CDR3 has 16 amino acids. V dropped 3 bases and J dropped 0; count of bases not matched to a gene: 8. Germline CDR1 and CDR2: DFQATT and SNEGSKA (reference sequence). CDR3 bases: TGCAGTGCTAGTCGGCTAGCGGGAGAGGGCTCCTACGAGCAGTACTTC. Its protein product is CSASRLAGEGSYEQYF.

The rearrangement links TRBV19 to TRBJ2-7, with 9 bases lining up with TRBD1. The CDR3 consists of 15 residues. The trim removed 5 bases at V and 2 bases at J, leaving 7 bases unmatched. The germline CDR1 and CDR2 sequences are LNHDA and SQIVND (reference sequence). CDR3: CASSLDRGSAYEQYF. For the CDR3, the DNA is TGTGCCAGTAGTCTTGACAGGGGGAGCGCCTACGAGCAGTACTTC.

This clone was observed a single time. This sample includes further DNA sequences coding for the same CDR3. This chain links TRBV5-5 with TRBJ2-7, with a possible D match to TRBD1 (6 bases). Per the germline V gene, CDR1 is SGHKS and CDR2 is YYEKEE (reference sequence). The V end was cut by 0 bases, the J end by 1 base, with 11 bases between. The CDR3 extends over 15 amino acids. CDR3 amino acids: CASSLGQGISYEQYF. Here the CDR3 DNA reads TGTGCCAGCAGCTTGGGTCAGGGGATATCCTACGAGCAGTACTTC.

In its sample, this clone was seen a few times. The rearrangement joins TRBV4-3 to TRBJ2-7; 7 nucleotides match TRBD2. The ends lost 6 bases at V and 5 bases at J; junction bases unmatched: 13. The CDR3 has 15 residues. The germline CDR1 and CDR2 sequences are LGHNA and YSLEER. DNA of the CDR3: TGCGCCAGCAGACGAGGGCGGGAGAGGGTCCACGAGCAGTACTTC. It specifies CASRRGRERVHEQYF.

In DNA form, the CDR3 reads TGTGCCAGCAGCTTAAGCAGGGGCTCCGGGGAGCTGTTTTTT. The encoded protein is CASSLSRGSGELFF. The V and J genes are TRBV7-2 and TRBJ2-2; TRBD1 might be the D (6 bases). The CDR3 loop spans 14 amino acids. The germline V gene encodes CDR1 SGHTA and CDR2 FQGNSA. Trimming removed 2 bases from V and 6 bases from J, with 10 bases in between.

The rearrangement joins TRBV12-5 to TRBJ2-7; TRBD1 matches at 7 bases. Germline loops: CDR1 LGHNT, CDR2 FRNRAP. The CDR3 totals 14 residues. The ends lost 9 bases at V and 4 bases at J; junction bases unmatched: 12. The CDR3 reads CARNLGDRRYEQYF. The CDR3 region has the DNA TGTGCTAGAAATCTAGGGGACAGAAGGTACGAGCAGTACTTC.

The rearrangement uses TRBV2 and TRBJ2-5, with 11 bases that match TRBD2. CDR3 length equals 16 residues. J lost 5 bases, V lost 1 base, and 6 bases had no gene match. Germline CDR1 is SNHLY and CDR2 is FYNNEI. CDR3 in DNA: TGTGCCAGCAGTGAAGGGCTAGCGGGGGGCCCTGAGACCCAGTACTTC. Protein product: CASSEGLAGGPETQYF.

This clone was counted only a few times. This CDR3 is CASSLVRGTMNTEAFF. In DNA form, the CDR3 reads TGTGCCAGCAGCTTAGTCCGGGGGACCATGAACACTGAAGCTTTCTTT. The V gene is TRBV11-1, the J gene TRBJ1-1; a weak D match, TRBD1 (5 bases). V lost 1 base and J lost 0, with 12 bases in between. The CDR3 length is 16 residues. In germline, CDR1 is SGHAT, CDR2 FQDESV (reference sequence).

V and J are TRBV4-3 and TRBJ2-3, with 10 bases identical to TRBD2. The V segment lost 4 bases and the J segment 4 bases; nucleotides outside the gene matches: 5. The V gene's germline CDR1 is LGHNA and CDR2 YSLEER. The CDR3 has 15 amino acids. The CDR3 reads CASSRQRGGADTQYF. The CDR3 DNA reads as TGCGCCAGCAGCCGGCAGCGGGGGGGCGCAGATACGCAGTATTTT.

The chain combines TRBV29-1 with TRBJ2-7, with D unresolved. The CDR3 runs to 13 residues. Germline values: CDR1 SQVTM, CDR2 ANQGSEA. With 1 base removed from V and 0 bases from J, the gap between germline ends came to 7 bases. The CDR3 DNA is TGCAGCGTTGAAGCCCTAGGCTCCTACGAGCAGTACTTC. This translates into CSVEALGSYEQYF.

The sample holds a few counts of this clone. The rearrangement joins TRBV3-1 (or the pseudogene TRBV3-2) to TRBJ2-7; D gene uncertain. This CDR3 is built from 16 residues. Deletions cut 4 bases from V and 2 bases from J, with 18 bases between. Germline V gene lookup returns CDR1 LGHDT and CDR2 YNNKEL (reference sequence). In nucleotides, the CDR3 is TGTGCCAGCAGCCTCCGGGTGGTCGGGTCTACCTACGAGCAGTACTTC. It specifies CASSLRVVGSTYEQYF.

The rearrangement links TRBV2 to TRBJ1-6, with 7 bases matching TRBD1. Trimming at V came to 6 bases and at J to 9 bases, leaving 8 bases not matched to a gene. This CDR3 is 14 amino acids long. Germline lookup yields CDR1 SNHLY and CDR2 FYNNEI. CDR3 DNA sequence: TGTGCCAGCAGACCCGGGACAGTCTCTTCACCCCTCCACTTT. This codes for CASRPGTVSSPLHF.

This clone was picked up a small number of times. V usage is TRBV7-9 and J usage is TRBJ2-1; D is perhaps TRBD2 (6 bases). CDR3 length: 17 amino acids. With 5 bases removed from V and 0 bases from J, the gap between germline ends came to 17 bases. Germline lookup yields CDR1 SEHNR and CDR2 FQNEAQ (reference sequence). Here the CDR3 reads CASSPGDFSNSYNEQFF. CDR3 nucleotides: TGTGCCAGCAGCCCCGGGGACTTCTCCAACTCCTACAATGAGCAGTTCTTC.

The V and J genes are TRBV5-4 and TRBJ2-1, with D possibly TRBD2 on 5 matching bases. The CDR3 runs 15 residues. Deletions cut 0 bases from V and 2 bases from J, with 9 bases between. Germline CDR1 is SGHNT and CDR2 is YYREEE (reference sequence). CDR3 region: CASSLEVGAYNEQFF. In nucleotides, the CDR3 is TGTGCCAGCAGCTTGGAGGTGGGAGCCTACAATGAGCAGTTCTTC.

The rearrangement uses TRBV10-2 and TRBJ2-1; 9 bases fit TRBD2. V gave up 0 bases and J gave up 10 bases; unmatched junction bases: 13. The CDR3 spans 17 residues. Germline lookup yields CDR1 WSHSY and CDR2 SAAADI. The CDR3 sequence is CASSESSAGGARGEQFF. The CDR3 DNA reads TGCGCCAGCAGTGAGTCGTCGGCGGGAGGGGCACGCGGGGAGCAGTTCTTC.

The CDR3 DNA sequence: TGCAGCGTTAGAAGTTTGGACAGGGGGCACTACGAGCAGTACTTC. It encodes CSVRSLDRGHYEQYF. The chain uses TRBV29-1 and TRBJ2-7, with 11 bases identical to TRBD1. Germline V gene sequence: CDR1 SQVTM, CDR2 ANQGSEA. V gave up 5 bases and J gave up 3 bases; unmatched junction bases: 9. This CDR3 contains 15 residues.

The sample holds one count of this clone. The J gene is TRBJ1-5, the V gene TRBV6-2 or TRBV6-3; maybe TRBD1 (6 bases). This CDR3 is 15 amino acids long. CDR1 and CDR2 (germline): MNHEY, SVGEGT. V dropped 5 bases and J dropped 3 bases, with 14 bases sitting between them. The CDR3 DNA is TGTGCCAGCAGTGGTTATACAGGGTTCAATCAGCCCCAGCATTTT. Residues: CASSGYTGFNQPQHF.

J is TRBJ2-7 and V is TRBV28; D unclear. With 5 bases removed from V and 3 bases from J, the gap between germline ends came to 11 bases. The germline CDR1 and CDR2 sequences are MDHEN and SYDVKM. The CDR3 sequence is 13 residues long. The CDR3, as DNA: TGTGCCAGCAGTCCGAGCCCGGTCTACGAGCAGTACTTC. Protein product: CASSPSPVYEQYF.

V and J are TRBV3-1 (or the pseudogene TRBV3-2) and TRBJ2-1; 13 bases line up with TRBD2. CDR3 length: 15 amino acids. Germline V gene lookup returns CDR1 LGHDT and CDR2 YNNKEL (reference sequence). The ends lost 4 bases at V and 9 bases at J; junction bases unmatched: 6. The CDR3: CASSLRTSGSIEQFF. CDR3 nucleotides: TGTGCCAGCAGCCTCCGGACTAGCGGGAGCATTGAGCAGTTCTTC.

This clone occurred once. Here the CDR3 reads CASSYSGQNQPQHF. CDR3 nucleotide sequence: TGTGCCAGCAGTTACTCAGGACAGAATCAGCCCCAGCATTTT. This sequence joins TRBV6-2 or TRBV6-3 and TRBJ1-5; possibly TRBD1 for D (6 bases). Deletions cut 0 bases from V and 4 bases from J, with 7 bases between. Germline V CDR1 and CDR2: MNHEY, SVGEGT. CDR3 length: 14 amino acids.

The rearrangement links TRBV27 to TRBJ2-5, with TRBD1 identical over 10 bases. This CDR3 is built from 14 residues. CDR1 is MNHEY and CDR2 is SMNVEV in the germline V gene (reference sequence). V shed 5 bases, J shed 5 bases, and the junction held 5 bases outside the gene matches. The CDR3 loop reads CASSTWTGGETQYF. The CDR3 bases are TGTGCCAGCAGTACATGGACAGGGGGTGAGACCCAGTACTTC.

V gene TRBV5-1 combines with J gene TRBJ2-7, with 8 bases aligning to TRBD2. CDR1 SGHRS and CDR2 YFSETQ come from the germline V gene. After removal of 7 bases from V and 4 bases from J, the junction contained 10 bases not matched to a gene. The CDR3 has 14 amino acids. The CDR3 sequence: CASRLRGGRYEQYF. Here the CDR3 DNA reads TGCGCCAGCCGGCTTCGGGGGGGTCGGTACGAGCAGTACTTC.

With respect to this clone: Different DNA sequences within this sample yield the same CDR3. The chain employs TRBV11-2 and TRBJ2-5; 11 bases are a match to TRBD1. V lost 5 bases and J lost 5; bases outside the gene matches: 7. The CDR3 contains 15 residues. CDR1 and CDR2 (germline): SGHAT, FQNNGV. The CDR3 spells CASSPTGTGGETQYF. CDR3 DNA sequence: TGTGCCAGCAGCCCAACCGGGACAGGGGGTGAGACCCAGTACTTC.

This clone has at least ten counts. CDR3 sequence reads: CASSFPSGRGGETQYF. In DNA form, the CDR3 reads TGTGCCAGCAGCTTTCCTAGCGGGAGGGGCGGAGAGACCCAGTACTTC. The V call is TRBV7-2, the J call TRBJ2-5; 12 bases line up with TRBD2. J was trimmed by 4 bases and V by 3 bases; bases with no gene match: 6. CDR1 and CDR2 (germline): SGHTA, FQGNSA. The CDR3 length is 16 residues.